The 13 T cell receptor beta chains below come from one sample, sequenced in a study of shared T cell receptors in the human thymus. Some clones are missing from TCRdb's copy, which holds only in-frame ones; the method was immunoSEQ multiplex PCR. Here the sample spans approximately 730,000 clones, roughly 85% being singletons. This same sample was also part of a study on human thymus T cells.

Source material: thymocytes. These receptors came from a girl in the first two years of life with a congenital heart defect.

The rearrangement joins TRBV5-1 to TRBJ1-1; weak D call: TRBD1 (6 bases). Germline loops: CDR1 SGHRS, CDR2 YFSETQ. The CDR3 runs to 16 residues. With 0 bases removed from V and 1 base from J, the gap between germline ends came to 13 bases. The CDR3 is CASSLARGGANTEAFF. The CDR3 coding sequence is TGCGCCAGCAGCTTGGCGAGGGGGGGGGCGAACACTGAAGCTTTCTTT.

This rearrangement joins TRBV2 to TRBJ2-2; TRBD1 is a possible D gene (5 bases). Germline V gene data show CDR1 as SNHLY and CDR2 as FYNNEI. The CDR3 has 18 residues. V lost 1 base and J 0 bases, leaving 15 bases between the germline ends. DNA for the CDR3: TGTGCCAGCAGTGAAGAGGGGCAAGTGACGACGAACACCGGGGAGCTGTTTTTT. Translating it yields CASSEEGQVTTNTGELFF.

The rearrangement joins TRBV6-1 to TRBJ1-5; possibly TRBD1 for D (5 bases). Germline V lookup: CDR1 MNHNS, CDR2 SASEGT. With 6 bases removed from V and 5 bases from J, the gap between germline ends came to 14 bases. The CDR3 covers 14 residues. CDR3 amino acids: CASRDPGGYQPQHF. The DNA for the CDR3 is TGTGCCAGCAGGGATCCCGGGGGTTATCAGCCCCAGCATTTT.

V is TRBV5-1 and J is TRBJ2-5, with D perhaps TRBD1 (6 bases). V shed 0 bases and J shed 4 bases, with 7 bases lying between them. Looked up from germline, CDR1 is SGHRS and CDR2 is YFSETQ. This CDR3 has 13 residues. CDR3 amino acids: CASSLGGPETQYF. CDR3 DNA sequence: TGCGCCAGCAGCTTGGGGGGGCCAGAGACCCAGTACTTC.

V is TRBV9 and J is TRBJ2-3; D is possibly TRBD1 (5 bases). V lost 10 bases, J lost 5 bases, and 11 bases lay in between. This CDR3 has 11 residues. Germline CDR1 SGDLS, CDR2 YYNGEE. The CDR3, as DNA: TGTGCCTCCGCAGGGCTAGATACGCAGTATTTT. Translation gives CASAGLDTQYF.

CDR3: CASSLWAGPYGYTF. Written as DNA, the CDR3 is TGTGCCAGCAGTTTATGGGCAGGGCCCTATGGCTACACCTTC. The J gene is TRBJ1-2, the V gene TRBV28; tentatively, D is TRBD1 (5 bases). This CDR3 comprises 14 residues. V gave up 0 bases and J gave up 4 bases, with 9 bases separating them. Germline lookup yields CDR1 MDHEN and CDR2 SYDVKM.

The chain uses TRBV7-2 and TRBJ2-5; the D gene is possibly TRBD1 (5 bases). The CDR3 spans 13 residues. CDR1 is SGHTA and CDR2 is FQGNSA in the germline V gene. The V and J ends lost 4 bases and 2 bases respectively, with 8 bases between them. As DNA, the CDR3 is TGTGCCAGCAGCTACAGGATTCAAGAGACCCAGTACTTC. This encodes CASSYRIQETQYF.

The chain carries TRBV2 and TRBJ1-4, with 7 bases that match TRBD1. The CDR3 has 13 residues. The junction had 6 bases not matched to a gene; V was cut back by 9 bases and J by 5 bases. Germline assignment: CDR1 SNHLY and CDR2 FYNNEI. The CDR3 DNA sequence: TGTGCCAGTACCGGGACAGAGAATGAAAAACTGTTTTTT. Translation gives CASTGTENEKLFF.

The chain recombines TRBV20-1 with TRBJ2-7; D not resolved. The CDR3 length is 10 residues. The V gene lost 6 bases and the J gene lost 3 bases, with 6 bases spanning the gap. Germline CDR1 reads DFQATT; CDR2 reads SNEGSKA (reference sequence). The CDR3 sequence: CSASFYEQYF. The CDR3 coding sequence is TGCAGTGCGTCGTTCTACGAGCAGTACTTC.

This clone was observed a single time. V is TRBV12-5 and J is TRBJ1-1; no clear D gene. The V end lost 3 bases, the J end lost 0 bases, and 26 bases lay between the germline ends. The CDR3 length is 20 residues. From germline, CDR1 is LGHNT and CDR2 FRNRAP. The DNA for the CDR3 is TGTGCTAGTGGTTTCGCCCCCAAAGTGACTCTCAACCCCTTGAACACTGAAGCTTTCTTT. Protein: CASGFAPKVTLNPLNTEAFF.

This chain joins TRBV5-5 and TRBJ1-2; TRBD1 might be the D (5 bases). The CDR3 contains 16 residues. Trimming left V 1 base short and J 2 bases short, with 15 bases between. The germline V gene has CDR1 SGHKS and CDR2 YYEKEE (reference sequence). The CDR3 DNA reads as TGTGCCAGCAGCTTGATCGGACAACGCTTAAACTATGGCTACACCTTC. This encodes CASSLIGQRLNYGYTF.

J is TRBJ2-7 and V is TRBV6-5, with D possibly TRBD1 on 5 matching bases. The ends were cut back, 6 bases at V and 6 bases at J, with 18 bases in the middle. The CDR3 spans 14 residues. CDR1 is MNHEY, CDR2 SVGAGI, per germline. CDR3 sequence (DNA): TGTGCCAGCAGACCTACACCTTCAGGGTTCGAGCAGTACTTC. Protein sequence: CASRPTPSGFEQYF.

The rearrangement links TRBV5-1 to TRBJ2-1; D possibly corresponds to TRBD2 (5 bases). Trimming pared 0 bases from V and 4 bases from J, leaving 17 bases between. There are 17 residues in the CDR3. Germline CDR1 is SGHRS and CDR2 is YFSETQ. The CDR3 DNA follows: TGCGCCAGCAGCTTGGTGGGTGGGAGTAATGGTTACAATGAGCAGTTCTTC. Encoded protein: CASSLVGGSNGYNEQFF. The complete variable domain, with remaining parts taken from reference TRBV5-1 and TRBJ2-1, reads KAGVTQTPRYLIKTRGQQVTLSCSPISGHRSVSWYQQTPGQGLQFLFEYFSETQRNKGNFPGRFSGRQFSNSRSEMNVSTLELGDSALYLCASSLVGGSNGYNEQFFGPGTRLTVL.